Presented here are 26 T cell receptor beta chains from one specimen sequenced in a study of blood T cell repertoires in COVID-19. TCRdb's copy holds only in-frame clones and misses some; the assay was immunoSEQ multiplex PCR. The sample carries 46,000 or so clones, around four fifths recorded once. Sequenced material: peripheral blood. The source of these receptors is a human donor in a cohort sampled during active COVID-19.

This clone was picked up a small number of times. The chain has TRBV20-1 and TRBJ1-5, with 7 bases matching TRBD1. After removal of 3 bases from V and 7 bases from J, the junction contained 9 bases not matched to a gene. The CDR3 loop spans 14 amino acids. Germline V gene lookup returns CDR1 DFQATT and CDR2 SNEGSKA (reference sequence). CDR3 DNA: TGCAGTGCTAGTCAGACAGGGCAAGGCCAGCCCCAGCATTTT. Protein sequence: CSASQTGQGQPQHF.

The chain couples TRBV20-1 to TRBJ1-1; 7 bases match TRBD1. The V gene's germline CDR1 is DFQATT and CDR2 SNEGSKA (reference sequence). CDR3 length equals 14 residues. Trimming took 3 bases from V and 2 from J; bases not matched to a gene: 6. This CDR3 is CSASGTAGNTEAFF. In DNA, the CDR3 is TGCAGTGCTAGTGGGACAGCCGGTAACACTGAAGCTTTCTTT.

The chain combines TRBV7-2 with TRBJ2-3; D gene unclear. Germline V CDR1 and CDR2: SGHTA, FQGNSA. This CDR3 comprises 14 residues. Trimming took off 3 bases at V and 1 base at J, with 8 bases between the two ends. Here the CDR3 DNA reads TGTGCCAGCAGCTTGGGCCCCCGCACAGATACGCAGTATTTT. It codes for CASSLGPRTDTQYF.

The genes are TRBV6-1 and TRBJ1-2, with D possibly TRBD1 on 5 matching bases. The CDR3 extends over 14 amino acids. V dropped 2 bases and J dropped 4 bases, with 11 bases sitting between them. The germline CDR1 and CDR2 sequences are MNHNS and SASEGT. In nucleotides, the CDR3 is TGTGCCAGCAGTGAACAGAGCGACAGCTATGGCTACACCTTC. This sequence encodes CASSEQSDSYGYTF.

The chain couples TRBV7-2 to TRBJ2-7; D unresolved. Between the trimmed V and J ends, which lost 2 bases and 6 bases, there was a span of 11 bases. Germline V lookup: CDR1 SGHTA, CDR2 FQGNSA. The CDR3 runs 13 residues. The CDR3 DNA sequence: TGTGCCAGCAGCTTATATCTCAGTGCCGAGCAGTACTTC. It yields the protein CASSLYLSAEQYF.

This clone was counted between two and nine times. The rearrangement links TRBV28 to TRBJ1-2, with D unclear. The CDR3 totals 13 residues. Germline-derived CDR1 and CDR2 are MDHEN and SYDVKM. V lost 3 bases to trimming and J lost 3 bases, with 8 bases between them. The CDR3: CASSFGQHYGYTF. The CDR3 DNA reads as TGTGCCAGCAGTTTTGGGCAGCACTATGGCTACACCTTC.

The gene calls are TRBV5-1 and TRBJ2-3; 12 nucleotides agree with TRBD1. J was trimmed by 5 bases and V by 3 bases; bases with no gene match: 4. Germline V lookup: CDR1 SGHRS, CDR2 YFSETQ. The CDR3 is made up of 15 amino acids. CDR3 residues: CASSYRDRGRDTQYF. The CDR3 DNA is TGCGCCAGCAGCTACCGGGACAGGGGGCGAGATACGCAGTATTTT.

The chain combines TRBV5-1 with TRBJ1-5; tentative D call: TRBD1 (6 bases). Trimming removed 0 bases from V and 6 bases from J, with 13 bases in between. CDR1 is SGHRS, CDR2 YFSETQ, per germline. The CDR3 contains 15 residues. CDR3 amino acids: CASSLATGTGQPQHF. CDR3 sequence (DNA): TGCGCCAGCAGCTTGGCGACAGGCACCGGTCAGCCCCAGCATTTT. The whole variable domain, remainder taken from reference TRBV5-1 and TRBJ1-5, is KAGVTQTPRYLIKTRGQQVTLSCSPISGHRSVSWYQQTPGQGLQFLFEYFSETQRNKGNFPGRFSGRQFSNSRSEMNVSTLELGDSALYLCASSLATGTGQPQHFGDGTRLSIL.

The chain combines TRBV2 with TRBJ2-7; D ambiguous. Deletions cut 6 bases from V and 1 base from J, with 4 bases between. The CDR3 consists of 11 residues. The germline gives CDR1 SNHLY, CDR2 FYNNEI. In DNA form, the CDR3 reads TGTGCCAGCAGGGCATCCTACGAGCAGTACTTC. Its protein product is CASRASYEQYF. Variable domain in full (rest from reference TRBV2 and TRBJ2-7): EPEVTQTPSHQVTQMGQEVILRCVPISNHLYFYWYRQILGQKVEFLVSFYNNEISEKSEIFDDQFSVERPDGSNFTLKIRSTKLEDSAMYFCASRASYEQYFGPGTRLTVT.

This chain joins TRBV15 and TRBJ1-1; D ambiguous. The germline V gene encodes CDR1 LNHNV and CDR2 YYDKDF (reference sequence). Trimming removed 1 base at V and 5 bases at J, with 8 bases between. CDR3 size: 13 residues. Written as DNA, the CDR3 is TGTGCCACCAGCAGAGTGTACAGAACTGAAGCTTTCTTT. Protein: CATSRVYRTEAFF.

The chain is built from TRBV6-2 or TRBV6-3 and TRBJ2-3, with TRBD1 as a possible D gene (6 bases). This CDR3 contains 15 residues. CDR1 and CDR2 (germline): MNHEY, SVGEGT. The V end lost 0 bases, the J end lost 0 bases, and 7 bases lay between the germline ends. CDR3: CASSYSQGSTDTQYF. The CDR3 nucleotides read TGTGCCAGCAGTTACTCGCAGGGGAGCACAGATACGCAGTATTTT.

The J gene is TRBJ2-1, the V gene TRBV6-5; possible D gene TRBD2, 6 bases. The CDR3 is 13 residues long. V was pared by 6 bases and J by 4 bases, with 10 bases between. Germline V gene data show CDR1 as MNHEY and CDR2 as SVGAGI. CDR3 residues: CASRLAAYNEQFF. The CDR3 region has the DNA TGTGCCAGCAGACTAGCCGCTTACAATGAGCAGTTCTTC.

This rearrangement joins TRBV6-2 or TRBV6-3 to TRBJ1-2; 8 nucleotides align to TRBD1. This CDR3 is built from 14 residues. Germline CDR1 reads MNHEY; CDR2 reads SVGEGT. The J segment lost 7 bases and the V segment lost 5 bases, leaving 9 bases of the junction unmatched. CDR3 sequence: CASSDPDRVRGYTF. CDR3 nucleotide sequence: TGTGCCAGCAGTGACCCGGACAGGGTACGTGGCTACACCTTC.

V is TRBV18 and J is TRBJ1-3, with 11 bases identical to TRBD1. Germline CDR1 reads KGHSH; CDR2 reads LQKENI. This CDR3 comprises 15 residues. V lost 4 bases and J lost 4; bases outside the gene matches: 3. The CDR3 is CASSLDRGPGNTIYF. The CDR3 DNA reads TGTGCCAGCTCACTGGACAGGGGGCCCGGAAACACCATATATTTT.

The rearrangement joins TRBV12-3 or TRBV12-4 to TRBJ2-7; a weak D match, TRBD1 (6 bases). Between the trimmed V and J ends, which lost 6 bases and 4 bases, there was a span of 10 bases. This CDR3 is built from 12 residues. Written as DNA, the CDR3 is TGTGCCAGCAGCCCCCAGGGGTACGAGCAGTACTTC. This gives the protein CASSPQGYEQYF.

The rearrangement uses TRBV27 and TRBJ2-5, with D hard to call. This CDR3 spans 15 amino acids. The germline gives CDR1 MNHEY, CDR2 SMNVEV (reference sequence). V was trimmed by 3 bases and J by 2 bases, leaving 13 bases between them. This CDR3 is CASSFFYGRQETQYF. In DNA form, the CDR3 reads TGTGCCAGCAGTTTCTTCTACGGCAGGCAAGAGACCCAGTACTTC.

The gene calls are TRBV7-8 and TRBJ2-1, with 7 bases that match TRBD2. This CDR3 is 15 amino acids long. Per germline, CDR1 SGHVS and CDR2 FQNEAQ. Unmatched junction bases numbered 7, after V lost 5 bases and J lost 3 bases. This CDR3 is CASSHSGGIYNEQFF. CDR3 sequence (DNA): TGTGCCAGCAGCCACTCCGGGGGGATCTACAATGAGCAGTTCTTC.

This rearrangement joins TRBV19 to TRBJ1-1; possible D gene TRBD1, 5 bases. The CDR3 has 14 residues. Germline-derived CDR1 and CDR2 are LNHDA and SQIVND (reference sequence). Trimming left V 5 bases short and J 3 bases short, with 13 bases between. Written as DNA, the CDR3 is TGTGCCAGTAGTGCAGACAGCGCTTACACTGAAGCTTTCTTT. It codes for CASSADSAYTEAFF.

This clone was found a few times. The gene calls are TRBV7-2 and TRBJ1-6; D is undetermined. The CDR3 runs 12 residues. From germline, CDR1 is SGHTA and CDR2 FQGNSA. With 0 bases removed from V and 11 bases from J, the gap between germline ends came to 5 bases. In nucleotides, the CDR3 is TGTGCCAGCAGCTTAGCGCCGGCACCCCTCCACTTT. The encoded protein is CASSLAPAPLHF.

The chain uses TRBV3-1 (or the pseudogene TRBV3-2) and TRBJ2-7; a possible D gene is TRBD1 (6 bases). Trimming removed 1 base at V and 2 bases at J, with 9 bases between. Germline V gene data show CDR1 as LGHDT and CDR2 as YNNKEL (reference sequence). CDR3 length: 14 residues. CDR3 in amino acids: CASSQGSGAYEQYF. The CDR3 region has the DNA TGTGCCAGCAGCCAAGGATCAGGGGCCTACGAGCAGTACTTC.

The chain has TRBV5-1 and TRBJ1-4; possible D gene TRBD1, 5 bases. The germline gives CDR1 SGHRS, CDR2 YFSETQ. The germline V and J ends were trimmed by 5 bases and 5 bases, with 13 bases remaining between them. There are 14 residues in the CDR3. CDR3 bases: TGCGCCAGCAGAGACAGCCCTCAAAATGAAAAACTGTTTTTT. It codes for CASRDSPQNEKLFF.

V gene TRBV4-3 combines with J gene TRBJ1-5; D might be TRBD1 (5 bases). The V gene's germline CDR1 is LGHNA and CDR2 YSLEER. Trimming stripped 2 bases from V and 2 bases from J, with 10 bases between. The CDR3 is 15 residues long. The CDR3 DNA is TGCGCCAGCAGCCAAACCGACAGTCGCAATCAGCCCCAGCATTTT. This codes for CASSQTDSRNQPQHF.

This clone was seen just once. The chain joins TRBV6-1 to TRBJ1-5; maybe TRBD1 (6 bases). The V end was cut by 2 bases, the J end by 6 bases, with 14 bases between. The germline CDR1 and CDR2 sequences are MNHNS and SASEGT. This CDR3 is 15 amino acids long. The CDR3 bases are TGTGCCAGCAGTGAAAATGGGGGCGCGAGTCAGCCCCAGCATTTT. It yields the protein CASSENGGASQPQHF.

The chain is built from TRBV6-5 and TRBJ1-1; 7 nucleotides line up with TRBD1. The V gene end was trimmed by 5 bases and the J gene end by 12 bases; junction bases not matched to a gene: 12. Germline V lookup: CDR1 MNHEY, CDR2 SVGAGI. The CDR3 has 13 amino acids. The CDR3 here is CASSSERQGWTFF. CDR3 bases: TGTGCCAGCAGTAGCGAAAGACAGGGATGGACTTTCTTT.

The sample holds one count of this clone. This sequence joins TRBV5-1 and TRBJ1-3; 7 bases align to TRBD1. Losses at the gene ends were 0 bases for V and 4 bases for J; bases not matched to a gene: 1. CDR3 length: 14 residues. CDR1 is SGHRS, CDR2 YFSETQ, per germline. The CDR3 nucleotides read TGCGCCAGCAGCTTGGAACAGGGGGGAAACACCATATATTTT. Its translation: CASSLEQGGNTIYF.

The gene calls are TRBV6-4 and TRBJ1-6, with a tentative D call TRBD1 (5 bases). V shed 2 bases and J shed 4 bases, with 9 bases lying between them. Germline assignment: CDR1 MRHNA and CDR2 SNTAGT. The CDR3 spans 15 residues. The CDR3: CASSDGEGYNSPLHF. CDR3 in DNA: TGTGCCAGCAGTGACGGGGAGGGGTATAATTCACCCCTCCACTTT.